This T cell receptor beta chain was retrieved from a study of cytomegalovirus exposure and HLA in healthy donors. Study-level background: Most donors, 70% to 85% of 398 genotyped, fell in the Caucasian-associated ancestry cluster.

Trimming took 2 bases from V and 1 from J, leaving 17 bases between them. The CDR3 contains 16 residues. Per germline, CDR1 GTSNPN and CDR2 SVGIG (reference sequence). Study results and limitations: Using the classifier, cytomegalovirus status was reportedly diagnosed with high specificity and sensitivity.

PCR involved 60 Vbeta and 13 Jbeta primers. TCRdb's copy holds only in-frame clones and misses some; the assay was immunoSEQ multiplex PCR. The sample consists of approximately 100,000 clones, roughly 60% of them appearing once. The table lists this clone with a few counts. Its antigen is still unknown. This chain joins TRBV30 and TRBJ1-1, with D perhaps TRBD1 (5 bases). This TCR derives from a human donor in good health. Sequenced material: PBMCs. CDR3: CAWSPSGLNRNTEAFF. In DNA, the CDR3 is TGTGCCTGGAGTCCTTCGGGACTAAACCGGAACACTGAAGCTTTCTTT.